Following are 17 T cell receptor beta chains from one sample sequenced in a study of shared clonotypes between healthy human individuals. Produced via immunoSEQ multiplex PCR; TCRdb's table is partial and in-frame only. The sample yields about 2.4 million clones, more than 90% seen once. Sequencing used naive CD4+ T cells sorted from blood. The subset was: CD45RA+ positively selected. Source of these receptors: a man younger than 30 in good health.

As to this clone: Other DNA sequences of this sample code for an identical CDR3. V is TRBV5-4 and J is TRBJ2-7, with 7 positions matching TRBD1. The V segment lost 4 bases and the J segment 4 bases; nucleotides outside the gene matches: 8. In germline, CDR1 is SGHNT, CDR2 YYREEE (reference sequence). The CDR3 covers 14 residues. In DNA, the CDR3 is TGTGCCAGCAGCCCACCGGGACAGCCATACGAGCAGTACTTC. Translation gives CASSPPGQPYEQYF.

This chain connects TRBV19 to TRBJ1-1, with D uncertain. CDR3 length: 13 residues. Germline V gene lookup returns CDR1 LNHDA and CDR2 SQIVND (reference sequence). With 4 bases removed from V and 0 bases from J, the gap between germline ends came to 6 bases. CDR3 sequence: CASSTEMNTEAFF. CDR3 nucleotides: TGTGCCAGTAGTACGGAAATGAACACTGAAGCTTTCTTT.

J is TRBJ2-1 and V is TRBV5-1, with TRBD1 matching 7 bases. Germline V gene data show CDR1 as SGHRS and CDR2 as YFSETQ. Trimming at V came to 3 bases and at J to 4 bases, leaving 7 bases not matched to a gene. The CDR3 runs 15 residues. The CDR3 is CASSSQGIQYNEQFF. CDR3 sequence (DNA): TGCGCCAGCAGCTCACAGGGGATTCAATACAATGAGCAGTTCTTC.

The chain joins TRBV6-1 to TRBJ1-5; D uncertain. Trimming left V 4 bases short and J 7 bases short, with 5 bases between. The CDR3 spans 11 residues. The germline gives CDR1 MNHNS, CDR2 SASEGT. CDR3: CASSVTQPQHF. The CDR3 DNA reads TGTGCCAGCAGTGTTACACAGCCCCAGCATTTT.

This chain joins TRBV21-1 and TRBJ2-3; the table gives TRBD2 as D, unverified against the DNA. TRBV21-1 is listed as a pseudogene. This CDR3 spans 14 amino acids. CDR3 nucleotide sequence: TGTGCCAGCAGCAAGGCTAGAGAGAGAGATACGCAGTATTTT. This encodes CASSKARERDTQYF.

The chain has TRBV14 and TRBJ2-7, with TRBD2 matching 9 bases. The CDR3 is 16 residues long. Germline V CDR1 and CDR2: SGHDN, FVKESK. The ends lost 4 bases at V and 6 bases at J; junction bases unmatched: 13. The CDR3 here is CASSPPRREGRSEQYF. CDR3 coding DNA: TGTGCCAGCAGCCCCCCCCGGCGGGAGGGACGTAGCGAGCAGTACTTC.

The V and J genes are TRBV5-5 and TRBJ2-2, with a possible D match to TRBD2 (6 bases). The CDR3 has 16 residues. V was clipped by 4 bases and J by 0 bases, with 13 bases between them. Per the germline V gene, CDR1 is SGHKS and CDR2 is YYEKEE (reference sequence). CDR3 protein: CASSLRGFANTGELFF. The DNA for the CDR3 is TGTGCCAGCAGCCTACGGGGGTTCGCGAACACCGGGGAGCTGTTTTTT.

The V and J genes are TRBV7-2 and TRBJ2-2; D is possibly TRBD2 (7 bases). V was pared by 4 bases and J by 3 bases, with 12 bases between. The length of the CDR3 is 15 residues. Germline V gene data show CDR1 as SGHTA and CDR2 as FQGNSA. The CDR3 is CASSWGGSHTGELFF. Written as DNA, the CDR3 is TGTGCCAGCAGCTGGGGGGGCTCCCACACCGGGGAGCTGTTTTTT. Together with reference TRBV7-2 and TRBJ2-2, the CDR3 gives the full variable domain: GAGVSQSPSNKVTEKGKDVELRCDPISGHTALYWYRQSLGQGLEFLIYFQGNSAPDKSGLPSDRFSAERTGGSVSTLTIQRTQQEDSAVYLCASSWGGSHTGELFFGEGSRLTVL.

The chain employs TRBV19 and TRBJ2-6, with TRBD1 matching 7 bases. V dropped 5 bases and J dropped 0; count of bases not matched to a gene: 7. CDR1 LNHDA and CDR2 SQIVND come from the germline V gene (reference sequence). This CDR3 is 17 amino acids long. The CDR3 nucleotides are TGTGCCAGTAGTCCCCGGGACAGCAACTCTGGGGCCAACGTCCTGACTTTC. Protein product: CASSPRDSNSGANVLTF.

The genes are TRBV28 and TRBJ1-5; 9 bases fit TRBD1. The CDR3 runs 15 residues. V dropped 6 bases and J dropped 3; count of bases not matched to a gene: 6. CDR1 is MDHEN, CDR2 SYDVKM, per germline. The CDR3, as DNA: TGTGCCAGCAGGGGGGACAGGGTATACAATCAGCCCCAGCATTTT. Encoded protein: CASRGDRVYNQPQHF.

This clone was seen a single time. CDR3 DNA: TGTGCCAGCAGCCCTACCGGAGGGGGCGTGTCCACAGATACGCAGTATTTT. Protein sequence: CASSPTGGGVSTDTQYF. The gene calls are TRBV7-9 and TRBJ2-3; D is perhaps TRBD1 (7 bases). The CDR3 totals 17 residues. Deletions cut 5 bases from V and 2 bases from J, with 20 bases between. The germline CDR1 and CDR2 sequences are SEHNR and FQNEAQ (reference sequence).

Comments on this clone: Different DNA sequences within this sample yield the same CDR3. The V gene is TRBV18, the J gene TRBJ2-1; D remains unclear. The CDR3 runs to 12 residues. V lost 3 bases, J lost 6 bases, and 6 bases lay in between. Germline lookup yields CDR1 KGHSH and CDR2 LQKENI. Written as DNA, the CDR3 is TGTGCCAGCTCACCCCTAGGCAATGAGCAGTTCTTC. Translated, it gives CASSPLGNEQFF.

This rearrangement joins TRBV6-6 to TRBJ1-5, with a weak D call TRBD1 (5 bases). V gave up 5 bases and J gave up 0 bases, with 8 bases separating them. Germline V gives CDR1 MNHNY, CDR2 SVGAGI (reference sequence). The CDR3 contains 14 residues. The CDR3 DNA reads TGTGCCAGCAGTGACAGTTATAGCAATCAGCCCCAGCATTTT. Its translation: CASSDSYSNQPQHF.

V gene TRBV15 combines with J gene TRBJ2-5; D call uncertain. There are 15 residues in the CDR3. The germline V and J ends were trimmed by 1 base and 7 bases, with 16 bases remaining between them. Germline-derived CDR1 and CDR2 are LNHNV and YYDKDF (reference sequence). The DNA for the CDR3 is TGTGCCACCAGCAGAGTGTCGGCCACCTCGAGGACCCAGTACTTC. Translation: CATSRVSATSRTQYF. The full variable domain, rest sourced from reference TRBV15 and TRBJ2-5, is DAMVIQNPRYQVTQFGKPVTLSCSQTLNHNVMYWYQQKSSQAPKLLFHYYDKDFNNEADTPDNFQSRRPNTSFCFLDIRSPGLGDTAMYLCATSRVSATSRTQYFGPGTRLLVL.

CDR3 residues: CASSPTGGSGYEQYF. CDR3 sequence (DNA): TGTGCCAGCTCACCAACAGGGGGCTCAGGATACGAGCAGTACTTC. This chain joins TRBV18 and TRBJ2-7; TRBD1 agrees at 9 bases. Germline CDR1 is KGHSH and CDR2 is LQKENI. V shed 2 bases, J shed 4 bases, and the junction held 6 bases outside the gene matches. The CDR3 sequence is 15 residues long. Looking up the rest from reference TRBV18 and TRBJ2-7 gives the full variable domain: NAGVMQNPRHLVRRRGQEARLRCSPMKGHSHVYWYRQLPEEGLKFMVYLQKENIIDESGMPKERFSAEFPKEGPSILRIQQVVRGDSAAYFCASSPTGGSGYEQYFGPGTRLTVT.

This chain uses TRBV11-2 with TRBJ2-7; D not resolved. The CDR3 is 13 residues long. The V gene's germline CDR1 is SGHAT and CDR2 FQNNGV. V dropped 3 bases and J dropped 3 bases, with 9 bases sitting between them. The CDR3 protein is CASSFRRGYEQYF. The CDR3 DNA reads TGTGCCAGCAGCTTTCGGCGCGGCTACGAGCAGTACTTC.

The chain is built from TRBV9 and TRBJ2-7; 8 bases are a match to TRBD1. The CDR3 totals 15 residues. Germline loops: CDR1 SGDLS, CDR2 YYNGEE. With V trimmed by 3 bases and J by 6 bases, 11 bases remained unmatched. DNA of the CDR3: TGTGCCAGCAGCGCGTCCGGGACAGGTACGGGCGAGCAGTACTTC. Its protein product is CASSASGTGTGEQYF.